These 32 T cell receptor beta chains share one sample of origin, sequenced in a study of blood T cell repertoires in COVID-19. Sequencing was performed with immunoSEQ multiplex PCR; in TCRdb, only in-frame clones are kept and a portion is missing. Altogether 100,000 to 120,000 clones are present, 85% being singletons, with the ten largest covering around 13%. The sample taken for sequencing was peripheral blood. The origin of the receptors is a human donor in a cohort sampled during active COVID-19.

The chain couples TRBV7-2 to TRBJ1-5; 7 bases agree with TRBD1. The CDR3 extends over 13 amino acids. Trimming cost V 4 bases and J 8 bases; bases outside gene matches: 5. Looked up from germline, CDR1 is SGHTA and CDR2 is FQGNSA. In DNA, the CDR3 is TGTGCCAGCAGCTCGGAACAGGGGAAGCCCCAGCATTTT. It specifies CASSSEQGKPQHF.

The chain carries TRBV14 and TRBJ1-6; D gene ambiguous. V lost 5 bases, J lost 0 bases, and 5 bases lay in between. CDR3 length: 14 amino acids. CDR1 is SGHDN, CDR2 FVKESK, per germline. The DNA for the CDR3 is TGTGCCAGCAGCGGGAGCTCCTATAATTCACCCCTCCACTTT. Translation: CASSGSSYNSPLHF.

CDR3 nucleotide sequence: TGTGCCAGTTGTACTACCGGGACAGGGAACACTGAAGCTTTCTTT. It yields the protein CASCTTGTGNTEAFF. The rearrangement uses TRBV19 and TRBJ1-1; TRBD1 matches 8 bases. The germline gives CDR1 LNHDA, CDR2 SQIVND (reference sequence). Trimming at V came to 8 bases and at J to 1 base, leaving 9 bases not matched to a gene. This CDR3 comprises 15 residues. The complete variable domain, with remaining parts taken from reference TRBV19 and TRBJ1-1, reads DGGITQSPKYLFRKEGQNVTLSCEQNLNHDAMYWYRQDPGQGLRLIYYSQIVNDFQKGDIAEGYSVSREKKESFPLTVTSAQKNPTAFYLCASCTTGTGNTEAFFGQGTRLTVV.

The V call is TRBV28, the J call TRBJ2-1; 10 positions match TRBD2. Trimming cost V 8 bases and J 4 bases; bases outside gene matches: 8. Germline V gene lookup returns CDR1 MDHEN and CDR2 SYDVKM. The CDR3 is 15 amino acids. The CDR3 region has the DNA TGTGCCAGCCTAGGGATAGCGGGGGGTTACAATGAGCAGTTCTTC. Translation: CASLGIAGGYNEQFF.

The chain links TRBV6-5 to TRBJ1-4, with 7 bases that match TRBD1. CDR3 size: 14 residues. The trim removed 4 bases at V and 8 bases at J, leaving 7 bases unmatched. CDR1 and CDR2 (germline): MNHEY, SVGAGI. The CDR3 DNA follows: TGTGCCAGCAGTTCTACAGGGGTAGGGGAAAAACTGTTTTTT. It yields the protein CASSSTGVGEKLFF.

CDR3 coding DNA: TGTGCCAGCAGCCGGGCACTAGTAAGATCCTACGAGCAGTACTTC. This gives the protein CASSRALVRSYEQYF. The V gene is TRBV14, the J gene TRBJ2-7; D may be TRBD2 (5 bases). Germline assignment: CDR1 SGHDN and CDR2 FVKESK. This CDR3 has 15 amino acids. V shed 4 bases and J shed 1 base, with 14 bases lying between them.

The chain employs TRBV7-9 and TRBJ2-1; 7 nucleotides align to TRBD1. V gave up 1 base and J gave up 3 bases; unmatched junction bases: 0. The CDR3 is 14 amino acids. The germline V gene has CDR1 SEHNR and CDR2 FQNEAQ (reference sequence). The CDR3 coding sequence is TGTGCCAGCAGCTTAGGACAGGGCTACAATGAGCAGTTCTTC. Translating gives CASSLGQGYNEQFF.

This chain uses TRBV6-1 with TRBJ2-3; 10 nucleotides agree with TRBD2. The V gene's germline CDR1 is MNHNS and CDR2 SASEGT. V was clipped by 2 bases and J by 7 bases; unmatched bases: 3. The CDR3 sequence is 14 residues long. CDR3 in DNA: TGTGCCAGCAGTGAAAGCGGGGGGGCTAATACGCAGTATTTT. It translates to CASSESGGANTQYF.

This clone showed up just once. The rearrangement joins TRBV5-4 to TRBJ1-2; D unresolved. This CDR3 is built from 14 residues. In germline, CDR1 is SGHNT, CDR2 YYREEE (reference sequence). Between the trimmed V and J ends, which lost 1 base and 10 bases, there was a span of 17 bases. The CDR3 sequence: CASSLIGEAQDYTF. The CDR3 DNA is TGTGCCAGCAGCTTGATCGGGGAAGCTCAGGACTACACCTTC.

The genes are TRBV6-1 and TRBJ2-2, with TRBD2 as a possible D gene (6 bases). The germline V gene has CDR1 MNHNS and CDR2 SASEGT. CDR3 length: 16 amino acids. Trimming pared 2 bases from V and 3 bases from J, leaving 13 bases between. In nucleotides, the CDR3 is TGTGCCAGCAGTGAATACCTTCCGGGGGACACCGGGGAGCTGTTTTTT. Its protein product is CASSEYLPGDTGELFF.

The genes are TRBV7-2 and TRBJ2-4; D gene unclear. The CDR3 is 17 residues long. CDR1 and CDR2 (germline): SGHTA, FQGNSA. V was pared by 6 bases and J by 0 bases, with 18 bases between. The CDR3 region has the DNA TGTGCCAGCAGTTTTGACACCCAGATGCTAGCCAAAAACATTCAGTACTTC. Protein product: CASSFDTQMLAKNIQYF.

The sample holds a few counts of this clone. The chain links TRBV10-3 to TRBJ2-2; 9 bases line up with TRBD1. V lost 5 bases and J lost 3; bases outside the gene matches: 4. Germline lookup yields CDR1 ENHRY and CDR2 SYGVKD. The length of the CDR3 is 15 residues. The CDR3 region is CAISHRGRDTGELFF. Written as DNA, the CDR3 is TGTGCCATCAGTCACAGGGGGCGTGACACCGGGGAGCTGTTTTTT.

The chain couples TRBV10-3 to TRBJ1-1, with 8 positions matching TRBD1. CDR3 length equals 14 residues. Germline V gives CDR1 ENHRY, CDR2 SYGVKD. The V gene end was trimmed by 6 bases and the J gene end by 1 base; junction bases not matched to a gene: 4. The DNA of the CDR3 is TGTGCCATCAGCCGACAGGGGTCGAACACTGAAGCTTTCTTT. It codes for CAISRQGSNTEAFF.

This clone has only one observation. The CDR3 DNA reads TGTGCCAGCAGTTACCAGGGCCAAAGGGGCAATCAGCCCCAGCATTTT. Amino acids: CASSYQGQRGNQPQHF. The chain has TRBV6-2 or TRBV6-3 and TRBJ1-5, with D possibly matching TRBD1 (5 bases). The CDR3 runs to 16 residues. From germline, CDR1 is MNHEY and CDR2 SVGEGT. V dropped 2 bases and J dropped 2 bases, with 13 bases sitting between them.

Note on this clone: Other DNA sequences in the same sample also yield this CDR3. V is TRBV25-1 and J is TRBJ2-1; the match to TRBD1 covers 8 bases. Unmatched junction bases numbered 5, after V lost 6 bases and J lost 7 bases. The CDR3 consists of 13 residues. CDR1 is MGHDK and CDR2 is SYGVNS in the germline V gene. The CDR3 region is CASRDRVSNEQFF. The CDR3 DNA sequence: TGTGCCAGCAGGGACAGGGTGTCGAATGAGCAGTTCTTC.

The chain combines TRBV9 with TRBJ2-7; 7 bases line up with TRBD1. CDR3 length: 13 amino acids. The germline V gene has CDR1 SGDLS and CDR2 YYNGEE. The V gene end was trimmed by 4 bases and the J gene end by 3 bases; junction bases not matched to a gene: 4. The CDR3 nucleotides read TGTGCCAGCAGCAACCGGGACAGCTACGAGCAGTACTTC. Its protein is CASSNRDSYEQYF.

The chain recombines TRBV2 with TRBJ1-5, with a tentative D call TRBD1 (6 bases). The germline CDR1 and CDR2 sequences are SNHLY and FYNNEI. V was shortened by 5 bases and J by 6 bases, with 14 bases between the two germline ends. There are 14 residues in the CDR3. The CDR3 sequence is CASSLGQYGQPQHF. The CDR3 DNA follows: TGTGCCAGCAGTCTAGGACAGTACGGTCAGCCCCAGCATTTT.

The CDR3 DNA sequence: TGTGCCAGCAGCTCCGCTCCGGGAGGGAACACCGGGGAGCTGTTTTTT. Protein product: CASSSAPGGNTGELFF. This chain joins TRBV7-6 and TRBJ2-2; 7 bases fit TRBD2. The length of the CDR3 is 16 residues. Germline V gives CDR1 SGHVS, CDR2 FNYEAQ. The V segment lost 4 bases and the J segment 1 base; nucleotides outside the gene matches: 6.

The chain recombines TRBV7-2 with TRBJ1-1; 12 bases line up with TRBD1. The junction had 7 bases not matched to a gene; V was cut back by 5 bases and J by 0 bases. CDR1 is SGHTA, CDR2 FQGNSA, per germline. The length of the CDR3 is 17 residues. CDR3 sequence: CASSTGTGGLVNTEAFF. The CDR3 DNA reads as TGTGCCAGCAGCACCGGGACAGGGGGCCTCGTGAACACTGAAGCTTTCTTT.

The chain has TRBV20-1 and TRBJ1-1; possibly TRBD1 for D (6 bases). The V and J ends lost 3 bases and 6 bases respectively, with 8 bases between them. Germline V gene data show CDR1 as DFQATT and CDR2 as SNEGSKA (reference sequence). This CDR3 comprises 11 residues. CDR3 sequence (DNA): TGCAGTGCTAGGTGGACAGCTGAAGCTTTCTTT. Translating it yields CSARWTAEAFF.

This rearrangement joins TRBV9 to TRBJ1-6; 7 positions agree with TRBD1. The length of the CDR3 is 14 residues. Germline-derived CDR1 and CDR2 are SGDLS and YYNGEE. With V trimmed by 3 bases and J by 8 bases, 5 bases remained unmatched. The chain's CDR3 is CASSATGRDSPLHF. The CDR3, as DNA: TGTGCCAGCAGCGCGACAGGGCGAGATTCACCCCTCCACTTT.

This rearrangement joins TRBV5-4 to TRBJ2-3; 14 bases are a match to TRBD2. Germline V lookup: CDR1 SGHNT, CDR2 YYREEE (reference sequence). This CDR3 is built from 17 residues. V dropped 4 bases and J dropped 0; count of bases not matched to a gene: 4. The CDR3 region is CASSPGLAGGSTDTQYF. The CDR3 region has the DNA TGTGCCAGCAGCCCTGGACTAGCGGGGGGAAGCACAGATACGCAGTATTTT.

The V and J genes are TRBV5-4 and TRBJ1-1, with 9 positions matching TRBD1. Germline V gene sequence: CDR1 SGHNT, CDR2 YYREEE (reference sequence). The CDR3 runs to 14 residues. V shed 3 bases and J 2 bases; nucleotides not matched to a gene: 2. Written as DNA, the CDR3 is TGTGCCAGCAGCTCACAGGGGGCTAACACTGAAGCTTTCTTT. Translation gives CASSSQGANTEAFF. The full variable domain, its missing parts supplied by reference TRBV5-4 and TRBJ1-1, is ETGVTQSPTHLIKTRGQQVTLRCSSQSGHNTVSWYQQALGQGPQFIFQYYREEENGRGNFPPRFSGLQFPNYSSELNVNALELDDSALYLCASSSQGANTEAFFGQGTRLTVV.

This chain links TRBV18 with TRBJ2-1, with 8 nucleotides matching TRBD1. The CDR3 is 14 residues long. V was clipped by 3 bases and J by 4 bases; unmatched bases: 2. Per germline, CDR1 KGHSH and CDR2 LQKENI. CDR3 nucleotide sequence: TGTGCCAGCTCACCGACAGGGGCATACAATGAGCAGTTCTTC. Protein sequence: CASSPTGAYNEQFF.

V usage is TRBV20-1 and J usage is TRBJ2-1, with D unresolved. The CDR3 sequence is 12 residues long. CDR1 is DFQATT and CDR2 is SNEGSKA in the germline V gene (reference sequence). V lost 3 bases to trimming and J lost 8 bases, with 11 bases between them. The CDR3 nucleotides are TGCAGTGCTAGTTTTACACCCGATGAGCAGTTCTTC. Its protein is CSASFTPDEQFF.

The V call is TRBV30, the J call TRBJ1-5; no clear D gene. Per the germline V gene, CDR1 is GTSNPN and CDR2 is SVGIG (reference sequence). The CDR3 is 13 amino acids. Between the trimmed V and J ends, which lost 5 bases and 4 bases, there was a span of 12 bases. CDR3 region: CAWSVQRNQPQHF. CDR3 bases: TGTGCCTGGTCTGTGCAGCGTAATCAGCCCCAGCATTTT.

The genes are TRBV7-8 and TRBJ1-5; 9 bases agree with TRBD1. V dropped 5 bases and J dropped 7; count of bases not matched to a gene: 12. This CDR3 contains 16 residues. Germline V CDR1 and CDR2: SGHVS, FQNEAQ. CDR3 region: CASSRSTGGREQPQHF. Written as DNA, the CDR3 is TGTGCCAGCAGCCGATCGACAGGGGGGCGGGAACAGCCCCAGCATTTT.

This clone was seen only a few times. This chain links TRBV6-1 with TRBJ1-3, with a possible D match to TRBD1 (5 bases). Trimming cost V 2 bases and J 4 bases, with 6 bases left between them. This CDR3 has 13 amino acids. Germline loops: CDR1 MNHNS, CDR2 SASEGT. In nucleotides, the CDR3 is TGTGCCAGCAGTGAAAAGGGGGGAAACACCATATATTTT. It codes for CASSEKGGNTIYF.

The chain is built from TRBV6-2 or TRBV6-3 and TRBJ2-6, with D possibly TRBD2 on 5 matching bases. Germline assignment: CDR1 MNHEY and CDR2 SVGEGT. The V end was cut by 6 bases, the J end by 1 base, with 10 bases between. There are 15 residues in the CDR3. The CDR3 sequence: CASSRTFSGANVLTF. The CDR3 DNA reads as TGTGCCAGCAGCCGGACTTTTTCTGGGGCCAACGTCCTGACTTTC.

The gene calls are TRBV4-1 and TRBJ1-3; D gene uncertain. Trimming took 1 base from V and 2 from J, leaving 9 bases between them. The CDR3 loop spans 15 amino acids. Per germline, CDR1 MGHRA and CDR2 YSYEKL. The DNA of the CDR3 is TGCGCCAGCAGCCAAGTTCCAGGTCCTGGAAACACCATATATTTT. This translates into CASSQVPGPGNTIYF.

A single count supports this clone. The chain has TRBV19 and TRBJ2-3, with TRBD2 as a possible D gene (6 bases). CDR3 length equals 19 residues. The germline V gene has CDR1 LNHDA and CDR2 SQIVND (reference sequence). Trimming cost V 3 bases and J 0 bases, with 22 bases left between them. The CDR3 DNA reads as TGTGCCAGTAGTATCGGTAGAAATCCGGTACTAGCCAGCACAGATACGCAGTATTTT. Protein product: CASSIGRNPVLASTDTQYF.

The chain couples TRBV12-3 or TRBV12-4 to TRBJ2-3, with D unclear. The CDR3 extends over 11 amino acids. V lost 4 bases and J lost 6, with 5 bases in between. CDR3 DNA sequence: TGTGCCAGCAGTTCCAGGGATACGCAGTATTTT. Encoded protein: CASSSRDTQYF.